This record concerns one TCR beta chain sequence. From blood CD8+ and CD4+ T cells, TCR beta sequences were generated. Healthy donors served as age- and sex-matched controls. FACS was used to enrich TEMRA cells, whereas the CD8+ and CD4+ T cells were obtained by negative isolation. The data are from a study of CD8 T cells in Susac syndrome. In germline, CDR1 is MGHDK, CDR2 SYGVNS. Between the trimmed V and J ends, which lost 6 bases and 3 bases, there was a span of 9 bases. This CDR3 has 14 residues. Random hexamers were used to reverse transcribe the RNA input (about 0.45 to 1 ug). An immunoSEQ multiplex PCR amplified TCR beta CDR3 over 54 Vbeta and 13 Jbeta. MiXCR, applied by TCRdb to the immunoSEQ multiplex PCR reads, yields one record per CDR3 protein. The sample includes around 99,000 distinct CDR3 sequences, roughly 97% of them seen just once.

This chain uses TRBV25-1 with TRBJ2-6; possibly TRBD2 for D (6 bases). The sequence came from a human donor in good health. Material: CD4+ T cells from PBMCs. CDR3 in DNA: TGTGCCAGCAGCCCGGGACTTGGGGCCAACGTCCTGACTTTC. Translation: CASSPGLGANVLTF. The full variable domain, rest sourced from reference TRBV25-1 and TRBJ2-6, is EADIYQTPRYLVIGTGKKITLECSQTMGHDKMYWYQQDPGMELHLIHYSYGVNSTEKGDLSSESTVSRIRTEHFPLTLESARPSHTSQYLCASSPGLGANVLTFGAGSRLTVL.